A single sample is the source of the 29 T cell receptor beta chains below, sequenced in a study of T cells after yellow fever vaccination. TCRdb processed the 5' RACE reads anew with MiXCR; each CDR3 protein has one entry. The sample yields around 590,000 distinct CDR3 sequences, roughly 12% seen once. Sequenced here: PBMCs, sampled on the day of the yellow fever booster vaccination. Receptors originate from a man aged 30-40 years who received the YFV17D yellow fever vaccine.

This rearrangement joins TRBV25-1 to TRBJ2-5; D may be TRBD2 (6 bases). The germline V gene encodes CDR1 MGHDK and CDR2 SYGVNS. V lost 2 bases, J lost 5 bases, and 12 bases lay in between. The CDR3 spans 14 residues. The CDR3 coding sequence is TGTGCCAGCAGTGAACCGAGTCGGGGGGAGACCCAGTACTTC. Translating gives CASSEPSRGETQYF. Combining the CDR3 with reference TRBV25-1 and TRBJ2-5 gives the whole variable domain EADIYQTPRYLVIGTGKKITLECSQTMGHDKMYWYQQDPGMELHLIHYSYGVNSTEKGDLSSESTVSRIRTEHFPLTLESARPSHTSQYLCASSEPSRGETQYFGPGTRLLVL.

The chain carries TRBV20-1 and TRBJ2-1; 10 bases are shared with TRBD2. J lost 1 base, V lost 0 bases, and 9 bases had no gene match. Germline V gene lookup returns CDR1 DFQATT and CDR2 SNEGSKA (reference sequence). CDR3 length: 18 amino acids. CDR3 region: CSARDLTSGRASYNEQFF. DNA for the CDR3: TGCAGTGCTAGAGATCTTACCAGCGGGAGGGCATCCTACAATGAGCAGTTCTTC.

This clonotype was detected a few times. The rearrangement joins TRBV7-2 to TRBJ2-7; a possible D gene is TRBD2 (7 bases). CDR3 length: 14 residues. The V end lost 1 base, the J end lost 6 bases, and 13 bases lay between the germline ends. Germline V gene data show CDR1 as SGHTA and CDR2 as FQGNSA. This chain's CDR3 is CASSLVRGGFEQYF. The DNA for the CDR3 is TGTGCCAGCAGCTTAGTGAGGGGGGGGTTCGAGCAGTACTTC.

This clonotype was recorded at least ten times. This chain connects TRBV6-6 to TRBJ2-7; D gene uncertain. The germline V and J ends were trimmed by 5 bases and 4 bases, with 9 bases remaining between them. The CDR3 consists of 12 residues. CDR1 is MNHNY and CDR2 is SVGAGI in the germline V gene (reference sequence). CDR3 sequence: CASSPAVYEQYF. The CDR3 nucleotides are TGTGCCAGCAGTCCCGCTGTTTACGAGCAGTACTTC.

This clonotype was counted a few times. The V call is TRBV5-1, the J call TRBJ1-2; 11 bases are shared with TRBD1. The CDR3 totals 15 residues. The V and J ends lost 4 bases and 6 bases, in that order; junction bases with no gene match: 8. Germline V gives CDR1 SGHRS, CDR2 YFSETQ. Here the CDR3 DNA reads TGCGCCAGCAGCGAGACGGGACAGGGGGTGGATGGCTACACCTTC. Its translation is CASSETGQGVDGYTF.

This clonotype was counted only a few times. The chain employs TRBV18 and TRBJ2-3, with a tentative D call TRBD2 (6 bases). This CDR3 comprises 15 residues. Trimming removed 1 base from V and 1 base from J, with 9 bases in between. CDR1 and CDR2 (germline): KGHSH, LQKENI. DNA for the CDR3: TGTGCCAGCTCACCACGTAGCGGACGCACAGATACGCAGTATTTT. Encoded protein: CASSPRSGRTDTQYF.

A few counts support this clonotype. V is TRBV28 and J is TRBJ1-1, with D possibly being TRBD1 (5 bases). V lost 10 bases to trimming and J lost 0 bases, with 12 bases between them. Per germline, CDR1 MDHEN and CDR2 SYDVKM. This CDR3 has 13 residues. CDR3 protein: CAILGRMNTEAFF. Written as DNA, the CDR3 is TGTGCCATCCTGGGACGGATGAACACTGAAGCTTTCTTT.

The table lists this clonotype with a few counts. The chain employs TRBV6-2 or TRBV6-3 and TRBJ2-7, with 8 bases that match TRBD2. CDR1 and CDR2 from the germline V gene are MNHEY and SVGEGT. The CDR3 is made up of 13 amino acids. Unmatched junction bases numbered 8, after V lost 6 bases and J lost 7 bases. CDR3 protein: CASRMSGSWEQYF. CDR3 bases: TGTGCCAGCAGAATGAGCGGGAGTTGGGAGCAGTACTTC.

The genes are TRBV4-3 and TRBJ2-2; D ambiguous. V lost 2 bases and J lost 4, with 11 bases in between. The CDR3 has 15 amino acids. Germline CDR1 is LGHNA and CDR2 is YSLEER. The CDR3 coding sequence is TGCGCCAGCAGCCAATCGTTAGAGATCACCGGGGAGCTGTTTTTT. The encoded protein is CASSQSLEITGELFF.

This rearrangement joins TRBV18 to TRBJ2-1; D ambiguous. V was cut by 2 bases and J by 4 bases, with 6 bases left in between. The germline V gene encodes CDR1 KGHSH and CDR2 LQKENI. The CDR3 runs to 13 residues. The CDR3 here is CASSPRRYNEQFF. The CDR3 DNA follows: TGTGCCAGCTCACCAAGAAGGTACAATGAGCAGTTCTTC.

This clonotype was counted between two and nine times. V is TRBV7-2 and J is TRBJ2-2, with 10 positions matching TRBD2. V lost 1 base to trimming and J lost 7 bases; unmatched junction nucleotides: 3. The germline gives CDR1 SGHTA, CDR2 FQGNSA. This CDR3 is 15 amino acids long. The CDR3 spells CASSLEREGLGELFF. CDR3 bases: TGTGCCAGCAGCTTAGAGCGGGAGGGCCTCGGGGAGCTGTTTTTT.

In this sample, this clonotype turned up a few times. This chain joins TRBV7-9 and TRBJ1-6; D is uncertain. The CDR3 is made up of 14 amino acids. Trimming took 1 base from V and 10 from J, leaving 11 bases between them. CDR1 and CDR2 from the germline V gene are SEHNR and FQNEAQ (reference sequence). The CDR3 coding sequence is TGTGCCAGCAGCTTAGGTGGGAGGGAATCACCCCTCCACTTT. This codes for CASSLGGRESPLHF.

V and J are TRBV7-2 and TRBJ1-1, with D possibly TRBD1 on 5 matching bases. Trimming removed 0 bases from V and 7 bases from J, with 12 bases in between. The CDR3 is 14 residues long. CDR1 and CDR2 from the germline V gene are SGHTA and FQGNSA. Here the CDR3 DNA reads TGTGCCAGCAGCTTAGCGCCCGGGACGGGTGAAGCTTTCTTT. It translates to CASSLAPGTGEAFF.

This clonotype has more than one count but fewer than ten. The chain couples TRBV5-4 to TRBJ2-4, with D possibly matching TRBD1 (6 bases). The CDR3 covers 13 residues. V gave up 4 bases and J gave up 7 bases, with 12 bases separating them. Germline assignment: CDR1 SGHNT and CDR2 YYREEE (reference sequence). The CDR3 nucleotides read TGTGCCAGCAGCCGGGGACAAAAGAACATTCAGTACTTC. Translated, it gives CASSRGQKNIQYF.

This clonotype showed up just a few times. This chain joins TRBV20-1 and TRBJ2-5; tentative D call: TRBD2 (5 bases). Trimming left V 0 bases short and J 9 bases short, with 14 bases between. Germline assignment: CDR1 DFQATT and CDR2 SNEGSKA (reference sequence). The CDR3 extends over 13 amino acids. The DNA for the CDR3 is TGCAGTGCTAGAGAGTCTCGGCGGGCTTCCCAGTACTTC. Amino acid sequence: CSARESRRASQYF.

J is TRBJ2-3 and V is TRBV6-2 or TRBV6-3, with TRBD2 identical over 10 bases. Germline values: CDR1 MNHEY, CDR2 SVGEGT. V gave up 6 bases and J gave up 1 base; unmatched junction bases: 7. This CDR3 has 16 amino acids. CDR3 DNA: TGTGCCAGCAGGACCCTGGGGACTAGCGGCACAGATACGCAGTATTTT. It encodes CASRTLGTSGTDTQYF.

The CDR3 nucleotides read TGCGCCAGCAGCCAAAGGTGGGGCACAGATACGCAGTATTTT. The encoded protein is CASSQRWGTDTQYF. The J gene is TRBJ2-3, the V gene TRBV4-3, with D hard to call. The V gene lost 2 bases and the J gene lost 1 base, with 7 bases spanning the gap. The CDR3 totals 14 residues. Germline assignment: CDR1 LGHNA and CDR2 YSLEER.

This clonotype was recorded a few times. The chain uses TRBV6-5 and TRBJ2-5, with D unresolved. Deletions cut 2 bases from V and 5 bases from J, with 12 bases between. CDR1 MNHEY and CDR2 SVGAGI come from the germline V gene. CDR3 size: 14 residues. CDR3 in amino acids: CASSYGWNGETQYF. The CDR3 coding sequence is TGTGCCAGCAGTTACGGGTGGAACGGGGAGACCCAGTACTTC.

This clonotype came up many times. The chain joins TRBV28 to TRBJ1-1, with TRBD1 as a possible D gene (6 bases). Germline V gene sequence: CDR1 MDHEN, CDR2 SYDVKM. The CDR3 is made up of 12 amino acids. V was shortened by 8 bases and J by 1 base, with 8 bases between the two germline ends. As DNA, the CDR3 is TGTGCCAGCTGGGACAAGAACACTGAAGCTTTCTTT. This translates into CASWDKNTEAFF.

The CDR3 DNA sequence: TGTGCCAGCAGTTTATTTTATAGCAATCAGCCCCAGCATTTT. This encodes CASSLFYSNQPQHF. The rearrangement joins TRBV27 to TRBJ1-5; no definite D call. This CDR3 has 14 residues. The germline gives CDR1 MNHEY, CDR2 SMNVEV (reference sequence). With 1 base removed from V and 0 bases from J, the gap between germline ends came to 4 bases.

This chain uses TRBV20-1 with TRBJ2-7; TRBD2 aligns across 7 bases. The CDR3 consists of 13 residues. From germline, CDR1 is DFQATT and CDR2 SNEGSKA (reference sequence). Unmatched junction bases numbered 9, after V lost 6 bases and J lost 4 bases. CDR3 loop: CSAATGGVYEQYF. As DNA, the CDR3 is TGCAGTGCCGCCACTGGGGGGGTATACGAGCAGTACTTC.

This clonotype was detected ten times or more. The rearrangement uses TRBV10-1 and TRBJ2-7; the D call may be TRBD1 or TRBD2 (5 bases each). V was clipped by 0 bases and J by 6 bases, with 12 bases between them. The germline CDR1 and CDR2 sequences are WNHNN and SYGVQD (reference sequence). The CDR3 extends over 14 amino acids. The CDR3 reads CASSESIRGREQYF. The CDR3 DNA sequence: TGCGCCAGCAGTGAGTCGATTCGGGGCCGCGAGCAGTACTTC.

This chain links TRBV6-2 or TRBV6-3 with TRBJ2-7; D is perhaps TRBD1 or TRBD2 (7 bases each). V lost 7 bases and J lost 2, with 21 bases in between. Germline loops: CDR1 MNHEY, CDR2 SVGEGT. The CDR3 contains 16 residues. The CDR3 DNA reads as TGTGCCAGCACCCGCGGGAGACAGGGAGTTCCCTACGAGCAGTACTTC. Translation: CASTRGRQGVPYEQYF.

V and J are TRBV5-4 and TRBJ2-1; either TRBD1 or TRBD2 may supply D (6 bases each). V gave up 4 bases and J gave up 1 base, with 15 bases separating them. Germline CDR1 is SGHNT and CDR2 is YYREEE (reference sequence). This CDR3 is built from 16 residues. The CDR3 region has the DNA TGTGCCAGCAGCACGGGGGCCCTAGGTTCCTACAATGAGCAGTTCTTC. It yields the protein CASSTGALGSYNEQFF.

This clonotype was seen only a few times. The chain links TRBV29-1 to TRBJ2-5; D is possibly TRBD1 (6 bases). Looked up from germline, CDR1 is SQVTM and CDR2 is ANQGSEA. The CDR3 contains 14 residues. Trimming shortened V by 4 bases and J by 7 bases, and 19 bases separated the two germline ends. For the CDR3, the DNA is TGCAGCGTTGTCAGGCAGGGGAGTGAAGGGACCCAGTACTTC. Translation gives CSVVRQGSEGTQYF.

This clonotype showed up just a few times. This sequence joins TRBV7-2 and TRBJ1-1; maybe TRBD1 (6 bases). The germline V gene encodes CDR1 SGHTA and CDR2 FQGNSA. The CDR3 sequence is 15 residues long. Between the trimmed V and J ends, which lost 2 bases and 4 bases, there was a span of 14 bases. The CDR3 loop reads CASSLNQGWRTEAFF. The CDR3 nucleotides read TGTGCCAGCAGCTTAAACCAGGGGTGGCGCACTGAAGCTTTCTTT.

This clonotype was observed a few times. The J gene is TRBJ2-1, the V gene TRBV7-2, with 8 bases identical to TRBD2. V lost 3 bases, J lost 7 bases, and 5 bases stayed unmatched. From germline, CDR1 is SGHTA and CDR2 FQGNSA. This CDR3 is built from 14 residues. CDR3 DNA: TGTGCCAGCAGCTTCCTAGCGGGCACAAATGAGCAGTTCTTC. Its protein is CASSFLAGTNEQFF. The whole variable domain, remainder taken from reference TRBV7-2 and TRBJ2-1, is GAGVSQSPSNKVTEKGKDVELRCDPISGHTALYWYRQSLGQGLEFLIYFQGNSAPDKSGLPSDRFSAERTGGSVSTLTIQRTQQEDSAVYLCASSFLAGTNEQFFGPGTRLTVL.

This clonotype was detected only a few times. The rearrangement joins TRBV5-4 to TRBJ2-5, with 11 bases aligning to TRBD2. Germline assignment: CDR1 SGHNT and CDR2 YYREEE (reference sequence). The CDR3 is 16 residues long. Trimming took 0 bases from V and 2 from J; bases not matched to a gene: 3. The CDR3 region is CASSLGGTSGQETQYF. The CDR3 DNA follows: TGTGCCAGCAGCTTGGGTGGGACTAGCGGACAAGAGACCCAGTACTTC.

The sample holds a few counts of this clonotype. This chain links TRBV5-1 with TRBJ1-1; D not resolved. CDR3 size: 16 residues. Trimming left V 3 bases short and J 1 base short, with 16 bases between. Germline CDR1 and CDR2: SGHRS and YFSETQ. CDR3 nucleotides: TGCGCCAGCAGCTCCCTCTCGGCAGCGCGGAACACTGAAGCTTTCTTT. Translating it yields CASSSLSAARNTEAFF.